This is a list of T cell receptor beta chains from one sample in a study of shared clonotypes between healthy human individuals. Repertoires were generated with immunoSEQ multiplex PCR, while TCRdb's copy carries only in-frame clones and drops some. The profile covers 2 million to 3 million clones, with approximately 93% appearing a single time and approximately 0.35% taken by the ten largest. Sequencing used naive CD4+ T cells from PBMCs. Every receptor here comes from a man aged 18-30 years in good health. Some clones in this sample may be carry-over from other donors' samples. The CDR3 runs from the conserved cysteine through the conserved F or W. A D gene is named only where the DNA matches it firmly. Size is omitted from some rows. Given values are once, few, many or a class for expanded clones.

DNA | CDR3 | V | size | J | D
TGTGCCAGCAGCTTCGGGGGGCACGAAAAACTGTTTTTT | CASSFGGHEKLFF | TRBV5-4 | . | TRBJ1-4 | .
TGTGCCAGCAGGCGCGGGAGGTCCCGAGATAGCACAGATACGCAGTATTTT | CASRRGRSRDSTDTQYF | TRBV27 | . | TRBJ2-3 | TRBD2
TGCGCCAGCAGCTCGGTTGATATGGGCTACGAGCAGTACTTC | CASSSVDMGYEQYF | TRBV5-1 | . | TRBJ2-7 | .
TGTGCCAGCAGACTAGGGGCCCGGGAAGGGGTGGCTTTCTTT | CASRLGAREGVAFF | TRBV27 | once | TRBJ1-1 | .
TGTGCCAGCAGAGCAACGGGACTAGGGACAGATACGCAGTATTTT | CASRATGLGTDTQYF | TRBV2 | . | TRBJ2-3 | TRBD2
TGTGCCAGCTACACCAACATGGGCGGGGAGCTGTTTTTT | CASYTNMGGELFF | TRBV18 | . | TRBJ2-2 | .
TGTGCCAGCAGCCTCGGGCAGGGGGCCGCTATTGGAAACACCATATATTTT | CASSLGQGAAIGNTIYF | TRBV27 | . | TRBJ1-3 | TRBD1
TGTGCCAGCAGCCCGCTCGGCGAGCCGAATACGCAGTATTTT | CASSPLGEPNTQYF | TRBV5-6 | . | TRBJ2-3 | .
TGTGCCAGCACCCCGAGGGGGACAGGCCTGGGCACTGAAGCTTTCTTT | CASTPRGTGLGTEAFF | TRBV2 | . | TRBJ1-1 | TRBD1
TGTGCCAGCCATTCGAAGGGGATGAACACTGAAGCTTTCTTT | CASHSKGMNTEAFF | TRBV28 | . | TRBJ1-1 | .
TGTGCCAGCAATACGGATGGGACTGAAGCTTTCTTT | CASNTDGTEAFF | TRBV2 | . | TRBJ1-1 | .
TGTGCCAGCAGTCGAGGGTTGGATACTGAAGCTTTCTTT | CASSRGLDTEAFF | TRBV6-5 | . | TRBJ1-1 | .
TGTGCCACCAGCAGTAACCGGGGAGTCAGGTACAATGAGCAGTTCTTC | CATSSNRGVRYNEQFF | TRBV15 | once | TRBJ2-1 | .
TGTGCCAGCAGCTTGGGGGCGGGACGTTTTTACAATGAGCAGTTCTTC | CASSLGAGRFYNEQFF | TRBV7-9 | . | TRBJ2-1 | .
TGCGCCAGCAGCTTGATCGCGGGAGGTACCTCCTACAATGAGCAGTTCTTC | CASSLIAGGTSYNEQFF | TRBV5-1 | . | TRBJ2-1 | TRBD2
TGTGCCAGCAGCCCCGTTATTCGCAGCTCCTACGAGCAGTACTTC | CASSPVIRSSYEQYF | TRBV7-9 | once | TRBJ2-7 | .
TGCGCCAGCAGCTTGTGGGGGCAGAGAGGAAACACCATATATTTT | CASSLWGQRGNTIYF | TRBV5-1 | . | TRBJ1-3 | .
TGCGCCAGCAGCTTGGGCGGGAACTACGAGCAGTACTTC | CASSLGGNYEQYF | TRBV5-1 | . | TRBJ2-7 | .
TGCGCCAGCAGCCAAGATGGGGTAGGAAGAAAACCCACCGGGGAGCTGTTTTTT | CASSQDGVGRKPTGELFF | TRBV4-1 | . | TRBJ2-2 | .
TGTGCCAGCAGCCCCGGGGCAGGGGGCTACACCTTC | CASSPGAGGYTF | TRBV7-2 | . | TRBJ1-2 | .
TGTGCCAGCAGCTTGGGAAATCCCAACACTGAAGCTTTCTTT | CASSLGNPNTEAFF | TRBV11-1 | . | TRBJ1-1 | .
TGTGCCAGCTCACCACGACTAGCGGACACCGGGGAGCTGTTTTTT | CASSPRLADTGELFF | TRBV18 | . | TRBJ2-2 | TRBD2
TGTGCCAGCAGCACCAACAGGGGAAGTGATCCCCCCTACGAGCAGTACTTC | CASSTNRGSDPPYEQYF | TRBV7-9 | . | TRBJ2-7 | TRBD1
TGTGCCAGCAGCACGGGACCGACTTATAATTCACCCCTCCACTTT | CASSTGPTYNSPLHF | TRBV5-6 | . | TRBJ1-6 | .
TGTGCCAGCAGGAACAGGGGATGGTACACTGAAGCTTTCTTT | CASRNRGWYTEAFF | TRBV2 | few | TRBJ1-1 | TRBD1
TGTGCCAGCAGTTTAGGGGGGGGGACTAATGAAAAACTGTTTTTT | CASSLGGGTNEKLFF | TRBV28 | . | TRBJ1-4 | .
TGTGCCAGCAGCAACCGGGGGGGTACGGTCCACGAGCAGTACTTC | CASSNRGGTVHEQYF | TRBV13 | . | TRBJ2-7 | TRBD2
TGTGCCAGCAGCTTAAGAGCACAGGGACGAGGTACTGAAGCTTTCTTT | CASSLRAQGRGTEAFF | TRBV7-3 | . | TRBJ1-1 | .
TGTGCCAGCAGTTATTGGTCGCGGGGATTGGAGCAGTTCTTC | CASSYWSRGLEQFF | TRBV6-5 | . | TRBJ2-1 | .
TGTGCCAGCAGCCAACTAGCGGGGAACTTTAATGAGCAGTTCTTC | CASSQLAGNFNEQFF | TRBV11-2 | . | TRBJ2-1 | TRBD2
TGTGCCAGCAGTTCCCTTGCGTCGAGCTCCTACAATGAGCAGTTCTTC | CASSSLASSSYNEQFF | TRBV6-4 | . | TRBJ2-1 | .
TGTGCCAGCAGCTTAGTACGGCCTAGCGGGAGGGGGGGCACAGATACGCAGTATTTT | CASSLVRPSGRGGTDTQYF | TRBV5-6 | . | TRBJ2-3 | TRBD2
TGTGCCAGCAATAGGAAAACCTACGAGCAGTACTTC | CASNRKTYEQYF | TRBV2 | . | TRBJ2-7 | .
TGTGCCAGCAGTGCTGACATCCCAGGGGACTATGGCTACACCTTC | CASSADIPGDYGYTF | TRBV2 | . | TRBJ1-2 | .
TGCGCCAGCAGCTTGGAACCGGGACAGGGGTTTTTGGGCAATCAGCCCCAGCATTTT | CASSLEPGQGFLGNQPQHF | TRBV5-1 | once | TRBJ1-5 | TRBD1
TGTGCCAGCAGCCAAGATCCCAGGCGGGAGGGCCGCGCAGATACGCAGTATTTT | CASSQDPRREGRADTQYF | TRBV4-2 | . | TRBJ2-3 | TRBD2
TGTGCCATCAAGGTTGACAGGATTAACACTGAAGCTTTCTTT | CAIKVDRINTEAFF | TRBV10-3 | . | TRBJ1-1 | .
TGCGCCAGCAGACGTGGACCCACGGAGTCCTACGAGCAGTACTTC | CASRRGPTESYEQYF | TRBV5-1 | . | TRBJ2-7 | .
TGTGCCAGCAGGCTAGCGGCGAAATACAATGAGCAGTTCTTC | CASRLAAKYNEQFF | TRBV28 | . | TRBJ2-1 | TRBD2
TGTGCCAGCACTCAAAGCGGGAGAGGCTACAATGAGCAGTTCTTC | CASTQSGRGYNEQFF | TRBV28 | . | TRBJ2-1 | TRBD2
TGTGCCAGCAGCCCGGGACAGGGCTATGGCTACACCTTC | CASSPGQGYGYTF | TRBV7-9 | few | TRBJ1-2 | TRBD1
TGCGCCAGCAGCCGTCAACTCGTTAGCGGGAGAGAGTATGAGCAGTACTTC | CASSRQLVSGREYEQYF | TRBV4-3 | once | TRBJ2-7 | TRBD2
TGCGCCAGCAGCCTTCCTCTGGGTACGGAGACCCAGTACTTC | CASSLPLGTETQYF | TRBV5-1 | . | TRBJ2-5 | .
TGTGCCAGCAGCTTCGGGGACAGCTCTGGAAACACCATATATTTT | CASSFGDSSGNTIYF | TRBV5-8 | . | TRBJ1-3 | TRBD1
TGTGCCAGCAGTGGCCGGGACAGGGGATACGAGCAGTACTTC | CASSGRDRGYEQYF | TRBV25-1 | . | TRBJ2-7 | TRBD1
TGTGCCAGCAGTCCGGGACAGGGGGTGAACATTCAGTACTTC | CASSPGQGVNIQYF | TRBV28 | . | TRBJ2-4 | TRBD1
TGCAGCGCGTGGGTGGGAGTAAACTATGGCTACACCTTC | CSAWVGVNYGYTF | TRBV29-1 | . | TRBJ1-2 | .
TGCGCCAGCAGCTTGGCCTTGGGAGACAATGAGCAGTTCTTC | CASSLALGDNEQFF | TRBV5-1 | . | TRBJ2-1 | .
TGTGCCAGTACTGACAGGGGAAACCGTCCGAACTATGGCTACACCTTC | CASTDRGNRPNYGYTF | TRBV19 | once | TRBJ1-2 | TRBD1
TGTGCCAGCAGCTTGCAACCAGGGGACTCTGGAAACACCATATATTTT | CASSLQPGDSGNTIYF | TRBV5-4 | . | TRBJ1-3 | .
TGTGCCAGCAGCTTTTCAGGAGGGCGCGAGCAGTTCTTC | CASSFSGGREQFF | TRBV7-9 | . | TRBJ2-1 | .
TGTGCCAGCAGTAAGACAGGGAGTGGCTACACCTTC | CASSKTGSGYTF | TRBV6-5 | . | TRBJ1-2 | TRBD1
TGTGCCACCAGCAGAGATCATGGTGACAGGGTTCTGGGCGGCTACACCTTC | CATSRDHGDRVLGGYTF | TRBV15 | . | TRBJ1-2 | TRBD1